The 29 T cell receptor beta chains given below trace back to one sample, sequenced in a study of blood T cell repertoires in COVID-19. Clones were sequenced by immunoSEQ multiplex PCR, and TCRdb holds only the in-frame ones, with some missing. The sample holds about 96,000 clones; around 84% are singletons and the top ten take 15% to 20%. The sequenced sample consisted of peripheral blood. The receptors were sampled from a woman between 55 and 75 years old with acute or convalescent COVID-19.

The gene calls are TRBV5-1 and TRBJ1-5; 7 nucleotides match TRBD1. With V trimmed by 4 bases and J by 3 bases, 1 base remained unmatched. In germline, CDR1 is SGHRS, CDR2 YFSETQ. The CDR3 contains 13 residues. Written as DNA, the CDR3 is TGCGCCAGCAGCCAGGGGGACAATCAGCCCCAGCATTTT. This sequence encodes CASSQGDNQPQHF.

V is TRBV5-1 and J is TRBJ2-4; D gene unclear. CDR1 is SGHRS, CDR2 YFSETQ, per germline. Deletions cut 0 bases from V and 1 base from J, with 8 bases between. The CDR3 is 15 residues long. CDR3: CASSLGGGAKNIQYF. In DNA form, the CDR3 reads TGCGCCAGCAGCTTGGGTGGCGGCGCCAAAAACATTCAGTACTTC.

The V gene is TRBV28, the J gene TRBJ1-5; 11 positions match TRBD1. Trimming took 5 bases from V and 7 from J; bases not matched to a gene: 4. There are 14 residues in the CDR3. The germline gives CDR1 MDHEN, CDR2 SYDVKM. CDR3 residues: CASSLDRGRQPQHF. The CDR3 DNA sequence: TGTGCCAGCAGTCTGGACAGGGGGCGGCAGCCCCAGCATTTT.

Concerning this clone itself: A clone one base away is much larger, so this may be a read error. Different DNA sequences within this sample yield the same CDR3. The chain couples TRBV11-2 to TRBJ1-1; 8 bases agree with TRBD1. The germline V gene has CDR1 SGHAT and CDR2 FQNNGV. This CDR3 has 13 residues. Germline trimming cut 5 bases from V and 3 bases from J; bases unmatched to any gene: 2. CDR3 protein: CASSLDRDTEAFF. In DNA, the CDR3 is TGTGCCAGCAGCCTGGACAGGGACACTGAAGCTTTCTTT.

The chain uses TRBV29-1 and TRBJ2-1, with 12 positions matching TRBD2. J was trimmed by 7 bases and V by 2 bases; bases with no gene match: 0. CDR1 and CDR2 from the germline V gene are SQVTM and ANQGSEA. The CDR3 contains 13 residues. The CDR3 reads CSVETSGGNEQFF. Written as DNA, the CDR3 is TGCAGCGTTGAAACTAGCGGGGGGAATGAGCAGTTCTTC.

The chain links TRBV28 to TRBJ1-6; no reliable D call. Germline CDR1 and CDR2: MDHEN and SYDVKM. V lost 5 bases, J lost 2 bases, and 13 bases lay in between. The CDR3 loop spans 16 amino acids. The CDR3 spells CASSAYSGPYNSPLHF. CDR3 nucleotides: TGTGCCAGCAGTGCCTACTCGGGTCCCTATAATTCACCCCTCCACTTT.

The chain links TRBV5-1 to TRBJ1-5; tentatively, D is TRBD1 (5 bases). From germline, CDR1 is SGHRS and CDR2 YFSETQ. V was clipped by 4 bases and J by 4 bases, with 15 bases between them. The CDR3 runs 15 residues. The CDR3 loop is CASSRDGGRNQPQHF. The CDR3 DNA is TGCGCCAGCAGCCGGGACGGAGGGCGGAATCAGCCCCAGCATTTT.

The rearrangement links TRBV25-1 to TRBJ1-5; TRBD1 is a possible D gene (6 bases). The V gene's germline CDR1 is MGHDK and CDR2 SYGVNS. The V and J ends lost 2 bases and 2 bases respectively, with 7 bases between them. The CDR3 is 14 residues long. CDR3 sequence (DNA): TGTGCCAGCAGTGAACCAGGGGGCAATCAGCCCCAGCATTTT. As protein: CASSEPGGNQPQHF.

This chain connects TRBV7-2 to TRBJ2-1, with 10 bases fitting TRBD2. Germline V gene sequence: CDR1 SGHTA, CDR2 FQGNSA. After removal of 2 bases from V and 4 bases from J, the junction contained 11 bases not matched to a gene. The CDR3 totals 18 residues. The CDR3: CASSLSLASGGYYNEQFF. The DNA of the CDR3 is TGTGCCAGCAGCTTATCACTGGCTAGCGGGGGCTATTACAATGAGCAGTTCTTC. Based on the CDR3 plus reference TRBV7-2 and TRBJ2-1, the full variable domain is GAGVSQSPSNKVTEKGKDVELRCDPISGHTALYWYRQSLGQGLEFLIYFQGNSAPDKSGLPSDRFSAERTGGSVSTLTIQRTQQEDSAVYLCASSLSLASGGYYNEQFFGPGTRLTVL.

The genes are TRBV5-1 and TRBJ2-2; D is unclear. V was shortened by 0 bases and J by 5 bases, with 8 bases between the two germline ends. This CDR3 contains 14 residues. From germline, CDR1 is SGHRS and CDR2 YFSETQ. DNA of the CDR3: TGCGCCAGCAGCTTGGCAGGTTATACCGGGGAGCTGTTTTTT. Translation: CASSLAGYTGELFF.

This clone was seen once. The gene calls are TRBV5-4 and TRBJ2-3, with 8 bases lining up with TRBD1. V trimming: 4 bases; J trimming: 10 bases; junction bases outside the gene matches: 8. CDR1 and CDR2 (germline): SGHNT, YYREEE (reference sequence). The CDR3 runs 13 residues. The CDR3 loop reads CASSAGSQGAQYF. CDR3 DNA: TGTGCCAGCAGCGCGGGATCACAGGGGGCGCAGTATTTT.

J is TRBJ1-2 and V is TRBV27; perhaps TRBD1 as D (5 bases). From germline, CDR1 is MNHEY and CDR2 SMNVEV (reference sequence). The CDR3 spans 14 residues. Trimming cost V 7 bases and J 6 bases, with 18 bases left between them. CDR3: CASTKSPPGHGYTF. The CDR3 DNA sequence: TGTGCCAGCACAAAATCGCCCCCAGGGCATGGCTACACCTTC.

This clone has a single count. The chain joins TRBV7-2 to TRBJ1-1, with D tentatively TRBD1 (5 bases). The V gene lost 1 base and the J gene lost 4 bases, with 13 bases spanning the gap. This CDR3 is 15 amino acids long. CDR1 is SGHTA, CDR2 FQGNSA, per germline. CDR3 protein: CASSLVGRVSTEAFF. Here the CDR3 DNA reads TGTGCCAGCAGCTTAGTGGGCAGGGTGAGCACTGAAGCTTTCTTT.

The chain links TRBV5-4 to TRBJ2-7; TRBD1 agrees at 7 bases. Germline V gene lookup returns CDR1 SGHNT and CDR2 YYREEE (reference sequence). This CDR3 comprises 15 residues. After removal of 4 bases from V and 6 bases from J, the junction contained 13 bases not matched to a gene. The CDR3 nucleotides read TGTGCCAGCAGCCCCCCCAGGGGGAGACGAAGCGAGCAGTACTTC. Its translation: CASSPPRGRRSEQYF.

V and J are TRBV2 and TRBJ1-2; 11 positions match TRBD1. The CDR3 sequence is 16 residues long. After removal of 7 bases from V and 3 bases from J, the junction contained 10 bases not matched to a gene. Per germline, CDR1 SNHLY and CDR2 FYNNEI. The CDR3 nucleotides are TGTGCCAGCACCGCCTGGGACAGGGGGACTTACTATGGCTACACCTTC. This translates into CASTAWDRGTYYGYTF.

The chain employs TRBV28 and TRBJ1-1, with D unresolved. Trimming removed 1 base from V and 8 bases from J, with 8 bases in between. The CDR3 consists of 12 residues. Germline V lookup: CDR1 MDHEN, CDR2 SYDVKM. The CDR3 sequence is CASSLYPQEAFF. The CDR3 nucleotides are TGTGCCAGCAGTTTATACCCCCAGGAAGCTTTCTTT.

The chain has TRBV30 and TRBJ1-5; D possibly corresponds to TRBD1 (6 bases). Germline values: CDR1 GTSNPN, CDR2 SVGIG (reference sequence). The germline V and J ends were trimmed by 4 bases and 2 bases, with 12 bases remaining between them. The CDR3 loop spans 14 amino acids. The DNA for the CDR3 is TGTGCCTGGATTCCCCAGGGGCGCAATCAGCCCCAGCATTTT. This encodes CAWIPQGRNQPQHF.

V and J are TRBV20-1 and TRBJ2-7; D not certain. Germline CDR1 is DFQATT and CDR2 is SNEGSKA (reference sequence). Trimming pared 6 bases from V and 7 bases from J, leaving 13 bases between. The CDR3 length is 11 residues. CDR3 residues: CSASPIGEQYF. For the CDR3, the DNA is TGCAGTGCCAGTCCCATCGGGGAGCAGTACTTC.

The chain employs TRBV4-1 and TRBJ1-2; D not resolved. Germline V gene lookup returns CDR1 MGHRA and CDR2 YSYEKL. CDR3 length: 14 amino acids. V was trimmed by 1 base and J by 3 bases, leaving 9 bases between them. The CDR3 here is CASSQVSHYYGYTF. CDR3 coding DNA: TGCGCCAGCAGCCAAGTAAGCCACTACTATGGCTACACCTTC.

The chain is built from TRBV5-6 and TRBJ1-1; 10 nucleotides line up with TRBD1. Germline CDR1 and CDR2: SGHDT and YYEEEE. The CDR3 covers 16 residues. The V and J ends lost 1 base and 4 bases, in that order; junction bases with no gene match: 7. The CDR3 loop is CASSLILTGGITEAFF. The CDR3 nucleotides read TGTGCCAGCAGCTTGATCCTGACAGGGGGCATCACTGAAGCTTTCTTT.

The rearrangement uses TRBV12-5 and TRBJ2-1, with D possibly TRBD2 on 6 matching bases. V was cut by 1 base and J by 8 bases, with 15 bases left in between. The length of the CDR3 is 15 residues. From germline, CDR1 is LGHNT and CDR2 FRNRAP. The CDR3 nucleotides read TGTGCTAGTGGTTTGGATGTTACCGGGGGACATGAGCAGTTCTTC. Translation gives CASGLDVTGGHEQFF.

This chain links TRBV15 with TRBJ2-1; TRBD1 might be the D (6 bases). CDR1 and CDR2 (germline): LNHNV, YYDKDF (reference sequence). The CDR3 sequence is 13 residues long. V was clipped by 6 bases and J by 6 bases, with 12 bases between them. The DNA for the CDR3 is TGTGCCACCAGTGGGGGCTACAGCAATGAGCAGTTCTTC. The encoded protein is CATSGGYSNEQFF.

The CDR3 is CASSEYTLGYTF. CDR3 DNA sequence: TGTGCCAGCAGTGAATACACCCTTGGCTACACCTTC. This chain connects TRBV2 to TRBJ1-2; D unclear. Per germline, CDR1 SNHLY and CDR2 FYNNEI. This CDR3 has 12 amino acids. V lost 2 bases and J lost 7, with 8 bases in between.

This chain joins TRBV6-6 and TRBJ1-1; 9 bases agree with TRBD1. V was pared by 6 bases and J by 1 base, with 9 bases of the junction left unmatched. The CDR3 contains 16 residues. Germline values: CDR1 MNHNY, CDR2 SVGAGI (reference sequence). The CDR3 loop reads CASRLNRGQGNTEAFF. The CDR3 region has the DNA TGTGCCAGCAGACTCAACAGGGGGCAGGGGAACACTGAAGCTTTCTTT.

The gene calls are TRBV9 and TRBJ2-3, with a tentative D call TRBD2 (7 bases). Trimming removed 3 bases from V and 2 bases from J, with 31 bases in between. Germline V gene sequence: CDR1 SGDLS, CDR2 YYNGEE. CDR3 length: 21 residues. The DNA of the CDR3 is TGTGCCAGCAGCGCCAGAGGGGGGGGAGCTCTTATCCCCCTCTCCACAGATACGCAGTATTTT. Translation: CASSARGGGALIPLSTDTQYF.

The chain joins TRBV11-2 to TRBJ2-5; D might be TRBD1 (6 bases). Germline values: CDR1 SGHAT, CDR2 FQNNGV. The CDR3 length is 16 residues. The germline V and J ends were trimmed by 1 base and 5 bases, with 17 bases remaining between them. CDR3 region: CASSLGVGGGGETQYF. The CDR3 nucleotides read TGTGCCAGCAGCTTAGGAGTAGGGGGTGGCGGGGAGACCCAGTACTTC.

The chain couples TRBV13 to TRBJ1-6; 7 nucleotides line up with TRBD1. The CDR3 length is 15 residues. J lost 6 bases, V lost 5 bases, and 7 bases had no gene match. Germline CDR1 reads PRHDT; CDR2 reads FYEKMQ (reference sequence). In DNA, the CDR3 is TGTGCCAGCAGCCTCAAGGGGGCTCGTAATTCACCCCTCCACTTT. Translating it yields CASSLKGARNSPLHF.

The CDR3 loop reads CASSLGLGEVTYEQYF. The CDR3 DNA is TGCGCCAGCAGCTTGGGGCTTGGAGAGGTGACCTACGAGCAGTACTTC. The chain employs TRBV5-1 and TRBJ2-7; no clear D gene. The V gene lost 0 bases and the J gene lost 2 bases, with 15 bases spanning the gap. CDR3 length: 16 amino acids. Per the germline V gene, CDR1 is SGHRS and CDR2 is YFSETQ.

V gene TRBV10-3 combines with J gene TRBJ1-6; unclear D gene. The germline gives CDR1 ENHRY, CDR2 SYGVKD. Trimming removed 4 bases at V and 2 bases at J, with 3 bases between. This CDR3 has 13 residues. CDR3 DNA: TGTGCCATCAGTGGTACCTATAATTCACCCCTCCACTTT. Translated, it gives CAISGTYNSPLHF.